These T cell receptor beta chains were read from a single sample in a study of T cell repertoires in cytomegalovirus infection. One entry per CDR3 protein, called by TCRdb with MiXCR from the reads. The sample records about 160,000 distinct CDR3 sequences, under 20% being singletons. Sequenced input: CD8+ T cells from PBMCs. All receptors derive from a human donor in good health (CMV status not recorded). Some clones in this sample may be carry-over from other donors' samples. CDR3s include the opening cysteine and the closing phenylalanine or tryptophan. The order of the fields is D gene, clone size, J gene, V gene, CDR3 DNA, CDR3 protein. D genes are given only for firm matches. Clone size is shown for a subset of rows, as once, few, many or a class of expanded clone.

D gene: TRBD2
clone size: .
J gene: TRBJ2-1
V gene: TRBV28
CDR3 DNA: TGTGCCAGCAGTTTATGGGCAGCGGGGGGCCACAATGAGCAGTTCTTC
CDR3 protein: CASSLWAAGGHNEQFF

D gene: .
clone size: few
J gene: TRBJ1-1
V gene: TRBV27
CDR3 DNA: TGTGCCAGCAGTCCTGCATTACTCCGCACTGAAGCTTTCTTT
CDR3 protein: CASSPALLRTEAFF

D gene: .
clone size: .
J gene: TRBJ2-7
V gene: TRBV6-5
CDR3 DNA: TGTGCCCGCAGTCCGGCCCCGGGAGTACCCCACGAGCAGTACTTC
CDR3 protein: CARSPAPGVPHEQYF

D gene: TRBD2
clone size: .
J gene: TRBJ2-3
V gene: TRBV28
CDR3 DNA: TGTGCCAGCAGTTTCGGACTAGCGGGATTGACAGATACGCAGTATTTT
CDR3 protein: CASSFGLAGLTDTQYF

D gene: TRBD2
clone size: .
J gene: TRBJ2-2
V gene: TRBV12-3/TRBV12-4
CDR3 DNA: TGTGCCAGCAGCTCCGAGCGGGGGGGCGCAAGGGGGGAGCTGTTTTTT
CDR3 protein: CASSSERGGARGELFF

D gene: .
clone size: .
J gene: TRBJ2-5
V gene: TRBV6-2/TRBV6-3
CDR3 DNA: TGTGCCACCCAGGATTTACAAGAGACCCAGTACTTC
CDR3 protein: CATQDLQETQYF

D gene: .
clone size: .
J gene: TRBJ2-7
V gene: TRBV7-2
CDR3 DNA: TGTGCCAGCAGCTTTACGGACGGATACGAGCAGTACTTC
CDR3 protein: CASSFTDGYEQYF

D gene: TRBD1
clone size: few
J gene: TRBJ2-1
V gene: TRBV7-2
CDR3 DNA: TGTGCCAGCAGCTTAAATCATCGGGTGGGGACAGGGTTAAATGAGCAGTTCTTC
CDR3 protein: CASSLNHRVGTGLNEQFF

D gene: .
clone size: .
J gene: TRBJ2-1
V gene: TRBV7-8
CDR3 DNA: TGTGCCAGCAGCTTGAAACGGGTTAACAATGAGCAGTTCTTC
CDR3 protein: CASSLKRVNNEQFF

D gene: TRBD1
clone size: .
J gene: TRBJ2-5
V gene: TRBV7-9
CDR3 DNA: TGTGCCAGCAGCCCTCGGACAGGACCCCGGCGGGAGACCCAGTACTTC
CDR3 protein: CASSPRTGPRRETQYF

D gene: TRBD2
clone size: .
J gene: TRBJ2-1
V gene: TRBV7-2
CDR3 DNA: TGTGCCAGCAGCTTAACGTTGGCGTGGCTAGCGGAAAGCTCCTACAATGAGCAGTTCTTC
CDR3 protein: CASSLTLAWLAESSYNEQFF

D gene: TRBD1
clone size: .
J gene: TRBJ1-2
V gene: TRBV20-1
CDR3 DNA: TGCAGTGCTTCTGGACAGGGCTATGGCTACACCTTC
CDR3 protein: CSASGQGYGYTF

D gene: TRBD2
clone size: few
J gene: TRBJ2-2
V gene: TRBV7-2
CDR3 DNA: TGTGCCAGCAGCTTAGGGGATTTTTCGAGCGGGAGGCTTAACACCGGGGAGCTGTTTTTT
CDR3 protein: CASSLGDFSSGRLNTGELFF

D gene: .
clone size: .
J gene: TRBJ1-3
V gene: TRBV12-3/TRBV12-4
CDR3 DNA: TGTGCCAGGCCTGCAGTTACAGGAAACACCATATATTTT
CDR3 protein: CARPAVTGNTIYF

D gene: .
clone size: .
J gene: TRBJ2-7
V gene: TRBV7-2
CDR3 DNA: TGTGCCAGCAGCGTTGGACTGAACTACGAGCAGTACTTC
CDR3 protein: CASSVGLNYEQYF

D gene: .
clone size: .
J gene: TRBJ1-1
V gene: TRBV4-1
CDR3 DNA: TGTGCCAGCAGCCCTGATGGTCCCCAAACTTTCTTT
CDR3 protein: CASSPDGPQTFF

D gene: TRBD2
clone size: few
J gene: TRBJ2-2
V gene: TRBV6-6
CDR3 DNA: TGTGCCAGCAGTTACGGACCGGATTTGCTAGCGGGAGAGAACACCGGGGAGCTGTTTTTT
CDR3 protein: CASSYGPDLLAGENTGELFF

D gene: TRBD2
clone size: few
J gene: TRBJ2-3
V gene: TRBV27
CDR3 DNA: TGTGCCAGCAGTCCCTACCCTGGACTAGAAGGGGATACGCAGTATTTT
CDR3 protein: CASSPYPGLEGDTQYF

D gene: TRBD1
clone size: .
J gene: TRBJ1-1
V gene: TRBV7-8
CDR3 DNA: TGTGCCAGCAGCTTACGGCAGGGGGCCGGTAACACTGAAGCTTTCTTT
CDR3 protein: CASSLRQGAGNTEAFF

D gene: TRBD1
clone size: once
J gene: TRBJ1-5
V gene: TRBV19
CDR3 DNA: TGTGCCAGCAACAGGGGGCGCGGGGGCAATCAGCCCCAGCATTTT
CDR3 protein: CASNRGRGGNQPQHF

D gene: .
clone size: .
J gene: TRBJ2-1
V gene: TRBV5-1
CDR3 DNA: TGCGCCAGCAGCTTGGAGGGGGTAGTCTACAATGAGCAGTTCTTC
CDR3 protein: CASSLEGVVYNEQFF

D gene: TRBD1
clone size: .
J gene: TRBJ1-5
V gene: TRBV28
CDR3 DNA: TGTGCCAGCAGGCCGACAGGGCGAAATCAGCCCCAGCATTTT
CDR3 protein: CASRPTGRNQPQHF

D gene: .
clone size: .
J gene: TRBJ2-7
V gene: TRBV7-8
CDR3 DNA: TGTGCCAGCAGCTTAGCAGGGAAACCCTACGAGCAGTACTTC
CDR3 protein: CASSLAGKPYEQYF

D gene: .
clone size: few
J gene: TRBJ1-2
V gene: TRBV4-1
CDR3 DNA: TGCGCCAGCAGCCCCTCCCACAGCCGCTATGGCTACACCTTC
CDR3 protein: CASSPSHSRYGYTF

D gene: TRBD1
clone size: .
J gene: TRBJ1-2
V gene: TRBV27
CDR3 DNA: TGTGCCAGCAGCATGACAGGGAACTATGGCTACACCTTC
CDR3 protein: CASSMTGNYGYTF